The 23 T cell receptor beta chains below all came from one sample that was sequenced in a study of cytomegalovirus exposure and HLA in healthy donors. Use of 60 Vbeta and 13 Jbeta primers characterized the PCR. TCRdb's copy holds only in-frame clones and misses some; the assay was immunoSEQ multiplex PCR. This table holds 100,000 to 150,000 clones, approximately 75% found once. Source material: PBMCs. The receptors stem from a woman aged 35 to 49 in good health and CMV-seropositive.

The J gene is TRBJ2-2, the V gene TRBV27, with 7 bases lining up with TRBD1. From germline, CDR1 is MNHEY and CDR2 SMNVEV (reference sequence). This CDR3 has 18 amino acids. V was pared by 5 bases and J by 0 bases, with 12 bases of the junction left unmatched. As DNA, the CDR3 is TGTGCCAGCAGTCTTAAGACAGGGCCCCTTGCGAACACCGGGGAGCTGTTTTTT. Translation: CASSLKTGPLANTGELFF.

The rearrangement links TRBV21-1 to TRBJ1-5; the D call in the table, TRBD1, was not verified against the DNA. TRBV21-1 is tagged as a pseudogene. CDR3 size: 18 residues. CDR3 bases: TGTGCCAGCAGACGGGACAGGACCCCCCCGTGGAGCAATCAGCCCCAGCATTTT. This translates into CASRRDRTPPWSNQPQHF.

CDR3 DNA: TGTGCCAGCAGTTACCTTGGACAGGGAAATTCACCCCTCCACTTT. The encoded protein is CASSYLGQGNSPLHF. V and J are TRBV6-5 and TRBJ1-6; 8 bases are a match to TRBD1. Germline V CDR1 and CDR2: MNHEY, SVGAGI. CDR3 length: 15 residues. The ends lost 2 bases at V and 7 bases at J; junction bases unmatched: 4.

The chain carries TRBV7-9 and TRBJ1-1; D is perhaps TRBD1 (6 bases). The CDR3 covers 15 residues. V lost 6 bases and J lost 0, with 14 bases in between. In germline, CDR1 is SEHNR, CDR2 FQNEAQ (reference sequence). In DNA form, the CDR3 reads TGTGCCAGCAGGGAACAGGGAGGGATGAACACTGAAGCTTTCTTT. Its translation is CASREQGGMNTEAFF.

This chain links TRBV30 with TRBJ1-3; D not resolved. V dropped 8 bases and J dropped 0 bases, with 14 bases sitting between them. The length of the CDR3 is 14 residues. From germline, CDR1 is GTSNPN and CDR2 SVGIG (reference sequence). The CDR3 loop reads CAGKTDYSGNTIYF. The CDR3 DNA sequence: TGTGCCGGGAAGACCGACTACTCTGGAAACACCATATATTTT.

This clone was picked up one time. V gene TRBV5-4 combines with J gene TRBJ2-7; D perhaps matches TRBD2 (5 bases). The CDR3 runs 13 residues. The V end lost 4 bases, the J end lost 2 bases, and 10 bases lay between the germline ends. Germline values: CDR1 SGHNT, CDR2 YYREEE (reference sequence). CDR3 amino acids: CASSGGRAYEQYF. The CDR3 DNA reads TGTGCCAGCAGCGGCGGGCGCGCCTACGAGCAGTACTTC.

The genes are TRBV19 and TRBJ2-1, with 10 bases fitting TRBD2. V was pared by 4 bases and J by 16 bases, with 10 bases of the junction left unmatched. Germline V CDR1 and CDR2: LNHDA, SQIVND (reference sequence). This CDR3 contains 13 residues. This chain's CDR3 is CASSTHQAGGHFF. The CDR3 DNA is TGTGCCAGTAGTACCCATCAAGCGGGGGGGCATTTCTTC.

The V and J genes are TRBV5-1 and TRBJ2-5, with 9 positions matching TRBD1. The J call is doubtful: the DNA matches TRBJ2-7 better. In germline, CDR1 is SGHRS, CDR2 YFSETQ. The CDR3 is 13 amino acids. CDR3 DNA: TGCGCCAGCAGGGGGACAGGGTTACACGAGCAGTACTTC. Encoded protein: CASRGTGLHEQYF.

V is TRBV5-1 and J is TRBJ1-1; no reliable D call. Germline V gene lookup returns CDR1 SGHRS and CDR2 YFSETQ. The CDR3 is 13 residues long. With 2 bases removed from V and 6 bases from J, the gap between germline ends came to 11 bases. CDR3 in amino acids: CASSLTGVPEAFF. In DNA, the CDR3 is TGCGCCAGCAGCTTAACCGGGGTCCCTGAAGCTTTCTTT. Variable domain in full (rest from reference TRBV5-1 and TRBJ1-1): KAGVTQTPRYLIKTRGQQVTLSCSPISGHRSVSWYQQTPGQGLQFLFEYFSETQRNKGNFPGRFSGRQFSNSRSEMNVSTLELGDSALYLCASSLTGVPEAFFGQGTRLTVV.

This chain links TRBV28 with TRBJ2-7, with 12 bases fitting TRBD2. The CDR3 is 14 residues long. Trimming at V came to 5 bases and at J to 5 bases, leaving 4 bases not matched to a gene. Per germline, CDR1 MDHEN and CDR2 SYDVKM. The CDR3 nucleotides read TGTGCCAGCAGTCCTAGCGGGAGGGTCCACGAGCAGTACTTC. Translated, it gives CASSPSGRVHEQYF.

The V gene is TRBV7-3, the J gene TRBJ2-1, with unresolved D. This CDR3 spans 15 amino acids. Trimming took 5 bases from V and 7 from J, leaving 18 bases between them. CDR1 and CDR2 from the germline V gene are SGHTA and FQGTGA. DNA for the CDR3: TGTGCCAGCAGCATCGACCCCCGCGGCGCGAATGAGCAGTTCTTC. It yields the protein CASSIDPRGANEQFF.

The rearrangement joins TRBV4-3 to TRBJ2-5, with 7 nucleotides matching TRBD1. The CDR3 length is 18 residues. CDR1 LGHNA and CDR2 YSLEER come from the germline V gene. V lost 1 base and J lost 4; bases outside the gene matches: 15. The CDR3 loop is CASSQGHFSTGDGETQYF. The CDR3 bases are TGCGCCAGCAGCCAAGGACACTTTTCTACAGGGGATGGAGAGACCCAGTACTTC.

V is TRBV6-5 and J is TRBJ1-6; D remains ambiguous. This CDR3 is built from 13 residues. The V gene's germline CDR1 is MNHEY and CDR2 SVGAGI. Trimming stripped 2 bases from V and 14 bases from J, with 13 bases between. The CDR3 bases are TGTGCCAGCAGTTACCGTGGTCTGGGCTCCCTCCACTTT. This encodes CASSYRGLGSLHF.

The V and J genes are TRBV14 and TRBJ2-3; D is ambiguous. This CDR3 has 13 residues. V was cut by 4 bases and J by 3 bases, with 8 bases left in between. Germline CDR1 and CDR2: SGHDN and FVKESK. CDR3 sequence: CASSPLQTDTQYF. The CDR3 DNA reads TGTGCCAGCAGCCCCCTACAGACAGATACGCAGTATTTT.

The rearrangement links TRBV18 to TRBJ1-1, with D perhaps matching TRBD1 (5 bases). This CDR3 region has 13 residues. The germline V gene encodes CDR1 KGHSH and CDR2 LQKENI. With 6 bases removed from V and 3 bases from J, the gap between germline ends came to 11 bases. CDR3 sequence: CASSSGGDTEAFF. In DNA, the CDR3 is TGTGCCAGCTCCTCCGGAGGGGACACTGAAGCTTTCTTT.

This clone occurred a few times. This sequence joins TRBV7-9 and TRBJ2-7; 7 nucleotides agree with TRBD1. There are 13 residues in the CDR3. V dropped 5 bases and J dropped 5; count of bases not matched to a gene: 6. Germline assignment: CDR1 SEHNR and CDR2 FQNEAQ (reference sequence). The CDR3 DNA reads TGTGCCAGCAGCCCCCCAGGGGGAGACGAGCAGTACTTC. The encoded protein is CASSPPGGDEQYF. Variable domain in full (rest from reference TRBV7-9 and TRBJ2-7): DTGVSQNPRHKITKRGQNVTFRCDPISEHNRLYWYRQTLGQGPEFLTYFQNEAQLEKSRLLSDRFSAERPKGSFSTLEIQRTEQGDSAMYLCASSPPGGDEQYFGPGTRLTVT.

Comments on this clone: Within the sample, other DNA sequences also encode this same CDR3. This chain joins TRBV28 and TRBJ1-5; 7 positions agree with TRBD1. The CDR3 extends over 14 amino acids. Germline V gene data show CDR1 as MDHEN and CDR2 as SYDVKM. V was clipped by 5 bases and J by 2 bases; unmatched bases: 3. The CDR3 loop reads CASSPGQGNQPQHF. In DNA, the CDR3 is TGTGCCAGCAGTCCCGGACAGGGCAATCAGCCCCAGCATTTT.

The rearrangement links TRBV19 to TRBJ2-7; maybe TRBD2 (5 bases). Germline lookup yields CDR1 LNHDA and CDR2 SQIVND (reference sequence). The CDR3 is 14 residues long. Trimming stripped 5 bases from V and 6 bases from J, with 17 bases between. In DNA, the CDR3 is TGTGCCAGTAGTCCCGGGAACCGCCTGAGCGAGCAGTACTTC. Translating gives CASSPGNRLSEQYF.

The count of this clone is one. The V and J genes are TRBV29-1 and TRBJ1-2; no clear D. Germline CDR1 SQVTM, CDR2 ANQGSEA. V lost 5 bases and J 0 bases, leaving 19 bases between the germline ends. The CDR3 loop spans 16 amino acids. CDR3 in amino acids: CSVKGWAGATNYGYTF. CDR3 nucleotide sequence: TGCAGCGTTAAAGGGTGGGCAGGCGCAACTAACTATGGCTACACCTTC. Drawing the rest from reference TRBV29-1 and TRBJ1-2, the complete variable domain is SAVISQKPSRDICQRGTSLTIQCQVDSQVTMMFWYRQQPGQSLTLIATANQGSEATYESGFVIDKFPISRPNLTFSTLTVSNMSPEDSSIYLCSVKGWAGATNYGYTFGSGTRLTVV.

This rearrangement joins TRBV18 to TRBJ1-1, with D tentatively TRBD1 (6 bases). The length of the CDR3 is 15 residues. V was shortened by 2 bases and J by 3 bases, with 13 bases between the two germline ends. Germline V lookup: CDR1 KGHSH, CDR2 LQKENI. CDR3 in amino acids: CASSPFRDTDTEAFF. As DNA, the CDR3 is TGTGCCAGCTCACCATTCCGGGACACCGACACTGAAGCTTTCTTT.

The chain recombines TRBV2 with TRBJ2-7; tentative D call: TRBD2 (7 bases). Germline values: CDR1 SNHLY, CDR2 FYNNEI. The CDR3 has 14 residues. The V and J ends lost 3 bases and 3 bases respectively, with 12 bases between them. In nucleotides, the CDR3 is TGTGCCAGCAGTGATGGAAGGGGGGGCTACGAGCAGTACTTC. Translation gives CASSDGRGGYEQYF.

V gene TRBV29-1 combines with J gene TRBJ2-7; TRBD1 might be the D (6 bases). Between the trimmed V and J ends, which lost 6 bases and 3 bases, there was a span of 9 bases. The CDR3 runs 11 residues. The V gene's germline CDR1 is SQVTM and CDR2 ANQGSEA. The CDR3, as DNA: TGCAGCGTGACAGGTTACTACGAGCAGTACTTC. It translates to CSVTGYYEQYF.

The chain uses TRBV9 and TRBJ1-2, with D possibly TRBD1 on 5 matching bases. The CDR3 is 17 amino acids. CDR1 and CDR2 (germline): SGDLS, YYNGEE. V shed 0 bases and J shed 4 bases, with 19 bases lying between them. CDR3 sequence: CASSVDGGRGGGYGYTF. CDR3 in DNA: TGTGCCAGCAGCGTAGACGGGGGTCGGGGGGGAGGCTATGGCTACACCTTC. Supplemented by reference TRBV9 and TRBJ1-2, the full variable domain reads DSGVTQTPKHLITATGQRVTLRCSPRSGDLSVYWYQQSLDQGLQFLIQYYNGEERAKGNILERFSAQQFPDLHSELNLSSLELGDSALYFCASSVDGGRGGGYGYTFGSGTRLTVV.